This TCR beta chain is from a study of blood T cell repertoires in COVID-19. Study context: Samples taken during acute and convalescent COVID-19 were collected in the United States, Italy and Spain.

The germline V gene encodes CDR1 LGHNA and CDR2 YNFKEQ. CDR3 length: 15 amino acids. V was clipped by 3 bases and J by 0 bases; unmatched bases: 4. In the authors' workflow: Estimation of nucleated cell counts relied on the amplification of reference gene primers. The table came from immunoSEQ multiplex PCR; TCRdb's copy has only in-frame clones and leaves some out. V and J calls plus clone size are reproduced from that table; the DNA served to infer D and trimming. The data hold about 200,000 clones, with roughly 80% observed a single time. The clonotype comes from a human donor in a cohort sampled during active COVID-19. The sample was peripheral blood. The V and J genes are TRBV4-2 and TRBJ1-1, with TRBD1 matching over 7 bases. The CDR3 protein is CASSQKTGLNTEAFF. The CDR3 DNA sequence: TGTGCCAGCAGCCAGAAGACAGGGTTGAACACTGAAGCTTTCTTT.